A single sample is the source of the 12 T cell receptor beta chains below, sequenced in a study of blood T cell repertoires in COVID-19. Here immunoSEQ multiplex PCR was the method, and the copy in TCRdb shows in-frame clones only, minus some. This sample carries roughly 250,000 clones, 70% to 90% of them seen once, and the ten largest clones take roughly 4.3%. Sequences were obtained from PBMCs or T cells enriched from blood (not recorded which). These receptors came from a woman in her thirties who had recovered from COVID-19.

This chain joins TRBV28 and TRBJ1-3; D not certain. This CDR3 spans 13 amino acids. Trimming pared 6 bases from V and 7 bases from J, leaving 13 bases between. From germline, CDR1 is MDHEN and CDR2 SYDVKM. The CDR3 DNA sequence: TGTGCCAGCAGCCCGGCCCGGACTAACACCATATATTTT. Protein: CASSPARTNTIYF.

This chain connects TRBV27 to TRBJ2-1, with D tentatively TRBD1 (7 bases). The CDR3 length is 13 residues. Germline-derived CDR1 and CDR2 are MNHEY and SMNVEV (reference sequence). V was shortened by 3 bases and J by 9 bases, with 12 bases between the two germline ends. The CDR3 loop reads CASSFRQGGEQFF. The CDR3 DNA reads TGTGCCAGCAGTTTTAGGCAGGGGGGTGAGCAGTTCTTC.

CDR3 region: CASSQDMTGGNTEAFF. The CDR3 nucleotides read TGTGCCAGCAGCCAAGATATGACAGGGGGAAACACTGAAGCTTTCTTT. This sequence joins TRBV4-2 and TRBJ1-1; 9 bases agree with TRBD1. CDR1 is LGHNA and CDR2 is YNFKEQ in the germline V gene. Trimming cost V 0 bases and J 2 bases; bases outside gene matches: 4. The CDR3 has 16 residues.

V is TRBV9 and J is TRBJ1-3; D gene ambiguous. Per germline, CDR1 SGDLS and CDR2 YYNGEE. Trimming took 0 bases from V and 3 from J, leaving 13 bases between them. This CDR3 comprises 16 residues. The chain's CDR3 is CASSVGEGIGGNTIYF. The CDR3 DNA reads TGTGCCAGCAGCGTAGGGGAGGGAATAGGTGGAAACACCATATATTTT.

The genes are TRBV9 and TRBJ2-4, with 7 bases fitting TRBD2. The CDR3 is 14 amino acids. V lost 3 bases to trimming and J lost 7 bases; unmatched junction nucleotides: 7. The germline V gene encodes CDR1 SGDLS and CDR2 YYNGEE. The CDR3, as DNA: TGTGCCAGCAGCGCGCGACTAGCTTCGAACATTCAGTACTTC. Its protein is CASSARLASNIQYF.

J is TRBJ2-5 and V is TRBV11-3; D perhaps matches TRBD1 (6 bases). Germline assignment: CDR1 SGHNT and CDR2 YENEEA. With 5 bases removed from V and 4 bases from J, the gap between germline ends came to 14 bases. This CDR3 has 14 residues. The CDR3 bases are TGTGCCAGCAGCGCCTCACAGGGTCCAGAGACCCAGTACTTC. It encodes CASSASQGPETQYF. Drawing the rest from reference TRBV11-3 and TRBJ2-5, the complete variable domain is EAGVVQSPRYKIIEKKQPVAFWCNPISGHNTLYWYLQNLGQGPELLIRYENEEAVDDSQLPKDRFSAERLKGVDSTLKIQPAELGDSAVYLCASSASQGPETQYFGPGTRLLVL.

The chain carries TRBV6-5 and TRBJ2-7; tentative D call: TRBD1 (6 bases). V lost 5 bases and J 2 bases, leaving 13 bases between the germline ends. Germline loops: CDR1 MNHEY, CDR2 SVGAGI. The CDR3 contains 14 residues. The CDR3 DNA reads TGTGCCAGCAGTCCACGGACAGCCCCCTACGAGCAGTACTTC. Translating gives CASSPRTAPYEQYF.

V is TRBV7-6 and J is TRBJ2-1, with 12 bases fitting TRBD2. In germline, CDR1 is SGHVS, CDR2 FNYEAQ. The CDR3 contains 19 residues. V lost 2 bases and J lost 0; bases outside the gene matches: 8. DNA for the CDR3: TGTGCCAGCAGCTTACGGGGGAGGACTAGCGGGGCCTCCTACAATGAGCAGTTCTTC. Residues: CASSLRGRTSGASYNEQFF. The full variable domain, in which reference TRBV7-6 and TRBJ2-1 provide the parts outside the CDR3, is GAGVSQSPRYKVTKRGQDVALRCDPISGHVSLYWYRQALGQGPEFLTYFNYEAQQDKSGLPNDRFSAERPEGSISTLTIQRTEQRDSAMYRCASSLRGRTSGASYNEQFFGPGTRLTVL.

This clone was observed once. The V gene is TRBV6-4, the J gene TRBJ2-2; 7 bases fit TRBD1. CDR1 MRHNA and CDR2 SNTAGT come from the germline V gene. With V trimmed by 6 bases and J by 3 bases, 7 bases remained unmatched. This CDR3 has 15 residues. CDR3 bases: TGTGCCAGCAGAGACAGACAGGGTGACACCGGGGAGCTGTTTTTT. This sequence encodes CASRDRQGDTGELFF.

This chain links TRBV5-1 with TRBJ1-1; TRBD1 is a possible D gene (5 bases). The CDR3 is 14 residues long. The germline CDR1 and CDR2 sequences are SGHRS and YFSETQ. V was clipped by 3 bases and J by 1 base, with 10 bases between them. The CDR3 coding sequence is TGCGCCAGCAGCTCCACCCAGGGGAACACTGAAGCTTTCTTT. Translation gives CASSSTQGNTEAFF.

The chain carries TRBV2 and TRBJ2-2; D might be TRBD1 (6 bases). Germline lookup yields CDR1 SNHLY and CDR2 FYNNEI. The CDR3 totals 14 residues. The ends were cut back, 7 bases at V and 3 bases at J, with 12 bases in the middle. The DNA of the CDR3 is TGTGCCAGCAACAGGGACACTTACACCGGGGAGCTGTTTTTT. Its translation: CASNRDTYTGELFF.

This clone was counted a few times. J is TRBJ1-2 and V is TRBV29-1; the match to TRBD1 covers 11 bases. CDR1 is SQVTM and CDR2 is ANQGSEA in the germline V gene. The CDR3 has 16 amino acids. With 7 bases clipped from V and 0 bases from J, the junction kept 10 bases outside the gene matches. CDR3 sequence reads: CSARGQGAPANYGYTF. In DNA, the CDR3 is TGCAGCGCCAGAGGACAGGGGGCCCCAGCTAACTATGGCTACACCTTC.